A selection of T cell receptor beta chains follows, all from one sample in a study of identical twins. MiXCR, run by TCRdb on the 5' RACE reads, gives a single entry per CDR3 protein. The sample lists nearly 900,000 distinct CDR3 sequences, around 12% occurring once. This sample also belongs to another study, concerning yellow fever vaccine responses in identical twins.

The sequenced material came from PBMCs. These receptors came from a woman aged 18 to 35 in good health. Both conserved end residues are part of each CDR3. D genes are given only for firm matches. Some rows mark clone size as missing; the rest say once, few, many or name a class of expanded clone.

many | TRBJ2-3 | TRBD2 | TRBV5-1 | CASSPGASGDTQYF | TGCGCCAGCAGCCCGGGGGCTAGCGGGGATACGCAGTATTTT
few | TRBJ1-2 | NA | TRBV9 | CASSVGGGGNYGYTF | TGTGCCAGCAGCGTAGGTGGGGGAGGAAACTATGGCTACACCTTC
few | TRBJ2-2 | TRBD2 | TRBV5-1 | CASSFITSGLNTGELFF | TGCGCCAGCAGCTTCATAACTAGCGGCTTGAACACCGGGGAGCTGTTTTTT
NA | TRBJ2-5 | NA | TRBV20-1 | CSAQGRDVGETQYF | TGCAGTGCTCAAGGCAGGGATGTAGGAGAGACCCAGTACTTC
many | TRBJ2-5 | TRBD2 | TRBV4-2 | CASSQGSSGQETQYF | TGTGCCAGCAGCCAAGGGTCTAGCGGACAAGAGACCCAGTACTTC
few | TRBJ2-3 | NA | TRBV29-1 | CSGRADTQYF | TGCAGCGGTCGTGCAGATACGCAGTATTTT
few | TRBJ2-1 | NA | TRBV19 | CASSLLRTGTTTEQFF | TGTGCCAGTAGCCTCCTCCGGACAGGGACTACAACCGAGCAGTTCTTC
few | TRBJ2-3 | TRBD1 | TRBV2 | CASSEVRQGTDTQYF | TGTGCCAGCAGTGAAGTTCGACAGGGGACAGATACGCAGTATTTT
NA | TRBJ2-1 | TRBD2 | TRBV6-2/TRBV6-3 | CASSYSLLIYPGTSGRNEQFF | TGTGCCAGCAGTTACTCCCTACTGATTTACCCGGGGACTAGCGGGAGGAATGAGCAGTTCTTC
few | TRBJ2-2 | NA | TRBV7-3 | CASSSAGTADTGELFF | TGTGCCAGCAGCTCGGCCGGGACGGCTGACACCGGGGAGCTGTTTTTT
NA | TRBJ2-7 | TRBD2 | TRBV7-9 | CASSLMGSGRATEQYF | TGTGCCAGCAGCTTGATGGGTAGCGGGAGGGCGACCGAGCAGTACTTC
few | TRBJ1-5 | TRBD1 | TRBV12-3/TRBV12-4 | CASSSTGDRPQPQHF | TGTGCCAGCAGTTCAACAGGGGACCGCCCCCAGCCCCAGCATTTT
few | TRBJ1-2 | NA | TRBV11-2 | CASSLEVLGKKDGYTF | TGTGCCAGCAGCTTAGAGGTCCTTGGCAAGAAGGATGGCTACACCTTC
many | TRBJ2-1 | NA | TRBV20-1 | CSARSPTKFDEQFF | TGCAGTGCTAGATCCCCCACCAAGTTCGATGAGCAGTTCTTC
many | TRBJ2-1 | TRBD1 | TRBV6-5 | CASSYVTGSDEQFF | TGTGCCAGCAGTTACGTGACAGGGTCGGATGAGCAGTTCTTC
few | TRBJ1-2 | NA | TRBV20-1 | CSARVGRVVSGYTF | TGCAGTGCTAGAGTCGGCAGGGTGGTCTCTGGCTACACCTTC
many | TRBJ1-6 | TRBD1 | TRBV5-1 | CASSLEQGASTSPLHF | TGCGCCAGCAGCTTGGAGCAGGGGGCGTCGACTTCACCCCTCCACTTT
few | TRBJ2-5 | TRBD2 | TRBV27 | CASRIGLAEETQYF | TGTGCCAGCAGGATCGGACTAGCGGAAGAGACCCAGTACTTC
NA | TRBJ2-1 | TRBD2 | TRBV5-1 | CASKPSLAGVGEQFF | TGCGCCAGCAAACCCAGTCTAGCGGGGGTTGGGGAGCAGTTCTTC
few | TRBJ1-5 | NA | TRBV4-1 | CASSQDPGASNQPQHF | TGCGCCAGCAGCCAAGATCCAGGAGCGAGCAATCAGCCCCAGCATTTT
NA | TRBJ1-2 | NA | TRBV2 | CASSENSIQGPYGYTF | TGTGCCAGCAGTGAAAACAGCATTCAAGGACCCTATGGCTACACCTTC
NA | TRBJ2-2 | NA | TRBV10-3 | CAISESHTGELFF | TGTGCCATCAGTGAGTCCCACACCGGGGAGCTGTTTTTT
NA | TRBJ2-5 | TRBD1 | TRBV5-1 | CASSLQGASETQYF | TGCGCCAGCAGCTTGCAGGGGGCGTCGGAGACCCAGTACTTC
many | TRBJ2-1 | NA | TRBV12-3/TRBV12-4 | CASSLEINEQFF | TGTGCCAGCAGTTTAGAAATCAATGAGCAGTTCTTC
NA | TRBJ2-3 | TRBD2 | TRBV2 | CASRSRGDGADTQYF | TGTGCCAGCAGGTCCCGGGGGGATGGCGCAGATACGCAGTATTTT
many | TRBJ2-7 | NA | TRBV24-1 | CATSGPGVGEQYF | TGTGCCACCAGTGGCCCGGGAGTCGGCGAGCAGTACTTC
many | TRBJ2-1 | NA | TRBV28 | CASSLRRQGRGEQFF | TGTGCCAGCAGTTTACGTCGACAGGGGAGGGGTGAGCAGTTCTTC
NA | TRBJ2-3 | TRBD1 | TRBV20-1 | CSARDTGGNTDTQYF | TGCAGTGCTAGGGATACAGGGGGAAACACAGATACGCAGTATTTT
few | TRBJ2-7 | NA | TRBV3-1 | CASSQYGEQYF | TGTGCCAGCAGCCAATATGGCGAGCAGTACTTC
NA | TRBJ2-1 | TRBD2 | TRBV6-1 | CASRLSGNINEQFF | TGTGCCAGCAGGCTGAGCGGGAATATCAATGAGCAGTTCTTC
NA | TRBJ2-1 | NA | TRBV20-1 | CSARDVGGPYNEQFF | TGCAGTGCTAGGGACGTTGGGGGGCCCTACAATGAGCAGTTCTTC
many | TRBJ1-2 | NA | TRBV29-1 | CSVERDAVGYTF | TGCAGCGTTGAACGGGACGCCGTGGGCTACACCTTC
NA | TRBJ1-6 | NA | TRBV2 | CASSESPGSGSPLHF | TGTGCCAGCAGTGAATCCCCAGGGTCGGGTTCACCCCTCCACTTT
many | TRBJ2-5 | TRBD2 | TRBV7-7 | CASSSGGVQYF | TGTGCCAGCAGCTCCGGGGGGGTCCAGTACTTC
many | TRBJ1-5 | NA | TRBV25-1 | CASSVLGSNQPQHF | TGTGCCAGCAGTGTTCTGGGCAGCAATCAGCCCCAGCATTTT